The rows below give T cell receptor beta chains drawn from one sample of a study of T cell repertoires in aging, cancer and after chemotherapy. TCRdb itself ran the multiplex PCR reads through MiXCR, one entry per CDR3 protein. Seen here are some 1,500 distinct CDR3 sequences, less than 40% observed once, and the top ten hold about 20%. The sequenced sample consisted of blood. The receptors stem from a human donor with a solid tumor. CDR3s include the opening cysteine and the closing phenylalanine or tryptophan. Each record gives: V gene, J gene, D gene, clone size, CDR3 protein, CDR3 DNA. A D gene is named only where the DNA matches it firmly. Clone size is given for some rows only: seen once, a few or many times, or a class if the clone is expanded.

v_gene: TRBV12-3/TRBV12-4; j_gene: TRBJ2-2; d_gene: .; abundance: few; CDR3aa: CASSFLANTGELFF; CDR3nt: TGTGCCAGCAGTTTTCTTGCGAACACCGGGGAGCTGTTTTTT
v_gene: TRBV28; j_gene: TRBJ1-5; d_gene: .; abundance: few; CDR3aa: CASSLGPGAQPQHF; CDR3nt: TGTGCCAGCAGTTTAGGTCCCGGGGCGCAGCCCCAGCATTTT
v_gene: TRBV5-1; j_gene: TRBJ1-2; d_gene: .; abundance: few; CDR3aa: CASSLSAGSGYGYTF; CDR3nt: TGCGCCAGCAGCTTGTCGGCAGGGAGTGGCTATGGCTACACCTTC
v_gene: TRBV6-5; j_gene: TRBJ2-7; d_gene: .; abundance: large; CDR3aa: CASSSRRPSYEQYF; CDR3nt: TGTGCCAGCAGCTCTCGGAGACCCTCCTACGAGCAGTACTTC
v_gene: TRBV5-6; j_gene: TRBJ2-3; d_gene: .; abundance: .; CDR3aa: CASSLTRGDTDTQYF; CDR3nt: TGTGCCAGCAGCTTGACGAGGGGGGACACAGATACGCAGTATTTT
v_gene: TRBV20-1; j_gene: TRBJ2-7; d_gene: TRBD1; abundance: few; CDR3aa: CSAREYRGVLVSYEQYF; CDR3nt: TGCAGTGCTAGAGAATACAGGGGGGTTTTAGTCTCCTACGAGCAGTACTTC
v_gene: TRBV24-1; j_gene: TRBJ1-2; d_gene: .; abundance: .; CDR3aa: CATSGSRDGYTF; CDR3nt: TGTGCCACCAGTGGGTCAAGAGATGGCTACACCTTC
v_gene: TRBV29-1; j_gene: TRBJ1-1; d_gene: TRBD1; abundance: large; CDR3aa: CSGTGDGTEAFF; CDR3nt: TGCAGCGGCACAGGGGACGGCACTGAAGCTTTCTTT
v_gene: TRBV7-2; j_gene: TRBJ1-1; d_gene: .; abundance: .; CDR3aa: CASSLIGSEAFF; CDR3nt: TGTGCCAGCAGCTTAATCGGTTCCGAAGCTTTCTTT
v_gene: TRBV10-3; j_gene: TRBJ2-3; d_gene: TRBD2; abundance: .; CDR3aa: CASLGLAGPTDTQYF; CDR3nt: TGTGCCAGTCTGGGACTAGCGGGACCTACAGATACGCAGTATTTT
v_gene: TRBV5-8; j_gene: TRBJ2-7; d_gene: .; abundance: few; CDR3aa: CASSPRGVYEQYF; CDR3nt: TGTGCCAGCAGCCCGAGGGGGGTCTACGAGCAGTACTTC
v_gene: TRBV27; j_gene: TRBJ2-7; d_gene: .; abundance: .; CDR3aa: CASSRTALAEQYF; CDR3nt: TGTGCCAGCAGTCGGACGGCGTTGGCCGAGCAGTACTTC
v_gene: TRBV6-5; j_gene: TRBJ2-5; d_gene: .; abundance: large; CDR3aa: CASSYGETQYF; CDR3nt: TGTGCCAGCAGTTACGGGGAGACCCAGTACTTC
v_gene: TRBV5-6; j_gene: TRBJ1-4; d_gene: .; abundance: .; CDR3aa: CASSLISVRWELFF; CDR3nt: TGTGCCAGCAGCTTGATCTCAGTCCGGTGGGAACTGTTTTTT
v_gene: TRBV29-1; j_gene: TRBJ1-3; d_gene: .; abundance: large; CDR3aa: CSVVGGQNFGNTIYF; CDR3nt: TGCAGCGTTGTTGGAGGACAGAACTTCGGAAACACCATATATTTT
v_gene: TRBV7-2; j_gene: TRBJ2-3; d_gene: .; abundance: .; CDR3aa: CASSLIGGRDTQYF; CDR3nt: TGTGCCAGCAGCCTAATAGGAGGGCGAGATACGCAGTATTTT